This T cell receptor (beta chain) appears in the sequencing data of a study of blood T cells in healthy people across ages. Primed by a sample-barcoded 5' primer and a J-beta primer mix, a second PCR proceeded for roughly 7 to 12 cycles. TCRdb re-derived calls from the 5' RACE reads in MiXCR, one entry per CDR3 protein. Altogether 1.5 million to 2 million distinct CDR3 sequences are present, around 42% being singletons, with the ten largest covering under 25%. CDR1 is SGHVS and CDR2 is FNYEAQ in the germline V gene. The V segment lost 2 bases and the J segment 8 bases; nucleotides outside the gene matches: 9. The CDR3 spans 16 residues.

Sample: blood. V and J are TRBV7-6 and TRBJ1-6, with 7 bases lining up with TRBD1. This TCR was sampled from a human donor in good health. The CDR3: CASSLRFWDSHSPLHF. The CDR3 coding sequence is TGTGCCAGCAGCTTAAGATTTTGGGACAGTCATTCACCCCTCCACTTT. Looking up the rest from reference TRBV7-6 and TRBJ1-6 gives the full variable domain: GAGVSQSPRYKVTKRGQDVALRCDPISGHVSLYWYRQALGQGPEFLTYFNYEAQQDKSGLPNDRFSAERPEGSISTLTIQRTEQRDSAMYRCASSLRFWDSHSPLHFGNGTRLTVT.